Listed below are T cell receptor beta chains from one sample, sequenced in a study of OX40 agonist ivuxolimab in advanced cancers. The assay was immunoSEQ multiplex PCR, and TCRdb's table has in-frame clones only and misses some. This sample yields 23,000 or so clones, of which about 87% are seen a single time; around 31% belongs to the top ten. The input for sequencing was CD4+ or CD8+ T cells sorted from blood, taken in a trial of the OX40 agonist ivuxolimab. These receptor sequences come from an adult with an advanced solid tumor such as melanoma, head and neck, liver or kidney cancer. CDR3s include the opening cysteine and the closing phenylalanine or tryptophan. D genes are given only for firm matches. Size tells how often a clone was seen (once, few, many) or the class of an expanded clone, and some rows leave it out.

j_call v_call clone_size d_call cdr3_aa cdr3_nt
TRBJ1-1 TRBV7-8 . TRBD1 CASSGVGTGNMNTEAFF TGTGCCAGCAGCGGGGTGGGGACAGGGAACATGAACACTGAAGCTTTCTTT
TRBJ2-3 TRBV7-9 once . CASSDRSTDTQYF TGTGCCAGCAGCGACAGGAGCACAGATACGCAGTATTTT
TRBJ1-3 TRBV10-2 once . CASSSGGNTIYF TGCGCCAGCAGTTCGGGCGGGAACACCATATATTTT
TRBJ2-7 TRBV5-4 . TRBD2 CASSFRSGTTPREQYF TGTGCCAGCAGCTTCCGCTCCGGGACTACCCCGCGGGAGCAGTACTTC
TRBJ2-7 TRBV27 . TRBD2 CASRGLAGGQIEQYF TGTGCCAGCAGGGGACTAGCGGGAGGGCAGATCGAGCAGTACTTC
TRBJ1-3 TRBV6-5 . . CASLAGYGNTIYF TGTGCCAGCCTGGCGGGATACGGAAACACCATATATTTT
TRBJ2-1 TRBV4-1 . TRBD2 CASSQGLAGENEQFF TGCGCCAGCAGCCAAGGACTAGCGGGAGAGAATGAGCAGTTCTTC
TRBJ1-2 TRBV2 . . CASSEQGQAYGYTF TGTGCCAGCAGTGAACAGGGGCAAGCCTATGGCTACACCTTC
TRBJ1-1 TRBV5-1 . . CASSLDTAMNTEAFF TGCGCCAGCAGCTTGGACACGGCTATGAACACTGAAGCTTTCTTT
TRBJ1-2 TRBV2 . . CASSGRADYYGYTF TGTGCCAGCAGTGGACGGGCAGACTACTATGGCTACACCTTC